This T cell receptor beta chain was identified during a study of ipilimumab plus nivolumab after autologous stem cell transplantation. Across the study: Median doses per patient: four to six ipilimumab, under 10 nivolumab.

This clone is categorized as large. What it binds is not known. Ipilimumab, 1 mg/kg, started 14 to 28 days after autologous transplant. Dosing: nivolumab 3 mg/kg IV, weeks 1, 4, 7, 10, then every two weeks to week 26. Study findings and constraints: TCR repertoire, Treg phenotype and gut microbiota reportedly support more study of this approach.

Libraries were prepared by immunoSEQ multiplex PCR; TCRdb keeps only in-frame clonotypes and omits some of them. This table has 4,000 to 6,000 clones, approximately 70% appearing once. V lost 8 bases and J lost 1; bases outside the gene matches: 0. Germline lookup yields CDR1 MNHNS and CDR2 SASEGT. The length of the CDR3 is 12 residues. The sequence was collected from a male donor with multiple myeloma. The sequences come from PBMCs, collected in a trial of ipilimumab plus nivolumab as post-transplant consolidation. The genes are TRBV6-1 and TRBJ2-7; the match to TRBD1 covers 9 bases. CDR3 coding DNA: TGTGCCAGCGGGACAGGGTCCTACGAGCAGTACTTC. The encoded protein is CASGTGSYEQYF.